Below are 30 T cell receptor beta chains sequenced from a single sample in a study of T-cell reconstitution after alpha-beta-depleted transplantation in children. Unique molecular identifiers were incorporated when the TCRbeta library was constructed. From the PCR reads, TCRdb called clonotypes with MiXCR, one entry per CDR3 protein. In the table there are 280,000 or so distinct CDR3 sequences, more than 9% of which are singletons. The material sequenced was peripheral blood, taken 180 days after TCRalphabeta/CD19-depleted stem cell transplant. The source is a male patient aged 2-10 years who had a stem cell transplant for chronic granulomatous disease, so the T cells may come from the graft donor.

This clonotype appeared many times. This rearrangement joins TRBV24-1 to TRBJ2-1; D is ambiguous. This CDR3 has 16 residues. Per the germline V gene, CDR1 is KGHDR and CDR2 is SFDVKD. V was trimmed by 3 bases and J by 0 bases, leaving 11 bases between them. The CDR3 here is CATSDPARSSYNEQFF. The CDR3, as DNA: TGTGCCACCAGTGATCCAGCCCGGAGCTCCTACAATGAGCAGTTCTTC.

The V gene is TRBV11-1, the J gene TRBJ1-1; D gene unclear. The CDR3 is 13 amino acids. Trimming took off 7 bases at V and 0 bases at J, with 9 bases between the two ends. Germline-derived CDR1 and CDR2 are SGHAT and FQDESV (reference sequence). The CDR3 coding sequence is TGTGCCAGCAACGAAAACATGAACACTGAAGCTTTCTTT. This codes for CASNENMNTEAFF.

This chain joins TRBV6-5 and TRBJ1-5; D may be TRBD1 (5 bases). Germline CDR1 MNHEY, CDR2 SVGAGI. V was pared by 0 bases and J by 0 bases, with 6 bases between. The CDR3 totals 15 residues. CDR3 residues: CASSYSRGSNQPQHF. DNA of the CDR3: TGTGCCAGCAGTTACTCGAGGGGTAGCAATCAGCCCCAGCATTTT.

This clonotype came up many times. In nucleotides, the CDR3 is TGTGCCAGCAGCTTAGGACAGTACACCGGGGAGCTGTTTTTT. Protein sequence: CASSLGQYTGELFF. This sequence joins TRBV7-9 and TRBJ2-2; a possible D gene is TRBD1 (5 bases). The CDR3 runs 14 residues. The germline V gene has CDR1 SEHNR and CDR2 FQNEAQ (reference sequence). Trimming took off 1 base at V and 3 bases at J, with 6 bases between the two ends.

As concerns this clonotype: This sequence may be a read error, since a much larger clone differs from it by one base. This chain connects TRBV13 to TRBJ2-2, with TRBD2 matching 11 bases. The V gene's germline CDR1 is PRHDT and CDR2 FYEKMQ (reference sequence). The CDR3 contains 16 residues. The CDR3 sequence: CASSYWTSGLTEELFF. The DNA of the CDR3 is TGTGCCAGCAGCTACTGGACTAGCGGGCTCACCGAGGAGCTGTTTTTT.

This clonotype was counted many times. V and J are TRBV20-1 and TRBJ1-5; 8 bases are a match to TRBD1. V dropped 6 bases and J dropped 6; count of bases not matched to a gene: 7. Germline CDR1 is DFQATT and CDR2 is SNEGSKA (reference sequence). The CDR3 has 13 amino acids. This chain's CDR3 is CSARQGIGQPQHF. The CDR3 DNA reads TGCAGTGCACGACAGGGGATAGGTCAGCCCCAGCATTTT.

Many counts were recorded for this clonotype. The V call is TRBV5-1, the J call TRBJ2-5; 12 bases align to TRBD1. V lost 4 bases to trimming and J lost 5 bases; unmatched junction nucleotides: 9. CDR1 and CDR2 (germline): SGHRS, YFSETQ. This CDR3 is 16 amino acids long. The CDR3 bases are TGCGCCAGCAGCAATACCGGGACAGGGGGCCTGGAGACCCAGTACTTC. Protein product: CASSNTGTGGLETQYF.

Turning to this clonotype: A much bigger clone sits one base away, suggesting this may be a read error. The chain couples TRBV29-1 to TRBJ2-1; D is undetermined. The DNA end lines up better with TRBJ2-7; the J call may be wrong. The germline gives CDR1 SQVTM, CDR2 ANQGSEA. The CDR3 contains 13 residues. Here the CDR3 DNA reads TGCAGCGCCTCCCGGGTTTCCTACAATGAGCAGTACTTC. Translated, it gives CSASRVSYNEQYF.

This clonotype has ten or more counts. The J gene is TRBJ2-7, the V gene TRBV29-1, with 9 bases aligning to TRBD2. Looked up from germline, CDR1 is SQVTM and CDR2 is ANQGSEA. The CDR3 is made up of 16 amino acids. Trimming cost V 5 bases and J 3 bases; bases outside gene matches: 14. The CDR3 here is CSVFRDKTSGRYEQYF. DNA for the CDR3: TGCAGCGTTTTTCGGGACAAGACTAGCGGTCGCTACGAGCAGTACTTC.

There are many counts of this clonotype. The chain recombines TRBV15 with TRBJ2-7; D is perhaps TRBD2 (5 bases). Trimming removed 1 base from V and 4 bases from J, with 11 bases in between. There are 14 residues in the CDR3. CDR1 and CDR2 from the germline V gene are LNHNV and YYDKDF (reference sequence). CDR3 sequence (DNA): TGTGCCACCAGCAGAGTAACGGGATTATACGAGCAGTACTTC. Translated, it gives CATSRVTGLYEQYF.

This clonotype was recorded many times. The chain couples TRBV6-2 or TRBV6-3 to TRBJ2-2; D is uncertain. Germline lookup yields CDR1 MNHEY and CDR2 SVGEGT. V was cut by 6 bases and J by 3 bases, with 5 bases left in between. This CDR3 has 12 amino acids. The CDR3 DNA reads as TGTGCCAGCAGAGACCACACCGGGGAGCTGTTTTTT. Its translation is CASRDHTGELFF.

About this clonotype itself: This may come from a read error, since a much larger clone is one base off. The chain has TRBV29-1 and TRBJ2-1, with D unclear. The germline V and J ends were trimmed by 7 bases and 7 bases, with 17 bases remaining between them. This CDR3 is built from 13 residues. Germline-derived CDR1 and CDR2 are SQVTM and ANQGSEA. CDR3: CSGVFCKGNEQFF. The CDR3 bases are TGCAGCGGGGTCTTCTGTAAAGGGAATGAGCAGTTCTTC.

In its sample, this clonotype was seen many times. The rearrangement joins TRBV6-2 or TRBV6-3 to TRBJ2-5; D uncertain. Germline V gives CDR1 MNHEY, CDR2 SVGEGT. The CDR3 totals 13 residues. Trimming took 1 base from V and 5 from J, leaving 8 bases between them. The chain's CDR3 is CASSYYGAETQYF. The CDR3 DNA is TGTGCCAGCAGTTACTACGGAGCGGAGACCCAGTACTTC.

This chain connects TRBV6-1 to TRBJ2-5; 9 bases match TRBD1. The germline gives CDR1 MNHNS, CDR2 SASEGT. Losses at the gene ends were 10 bases for V and 3 bases for J; bases not matched to a gene: 9. CDR3 size: 14 residues. CDR3 in amino acids: CATGTGRSEETQYF. In nucleotides, the CDR3 is TGTGCCACAGGGACAGGGAGAAGTGAAGAGACCCAGTACTTC.

This clonotype showed up many times. The gene calls are TRBV5-1 and TRBJ2-2; tentative D call: TRBD1 (5 bases). V was pared by 3 bases and J by 4 bases, with 16 bases between. The CDR3 consists of 16 residues. Germline-derived CDR1 and CDR2 are SGHRS and YFSETQ. The CDR3 loop reads CASSSNRGRGTGELFF. The CDR3 nucleotides are TGCGCCAGCAGCTCAAATAGGGGCCGAGGCACCGGGGAGCTGTTTTTT.

This clonotype was counted ten times or more. This chain joins TRBV4-2 and TRBJ2-3; 12 bases agree with TRBD2. The CDR3 totals 16 residues. CDR1 is LGHNA and CDR2 is YNFKEQ in the germline V gene. Unmatched junction bases numbered 8, after V lost 5 bases and J lost 5 bases. The CDR3 coding sequence is TGTGCCAGCAGCGGTCTAGCGGGGGGGCCTGGAGATACGCAGTATTTT. Protein: CASSGLAGGPGDTQYF.

This clonotype was seen only a few times. This chain links TRBV30 with TRBJ2-1; TRBD2 is a possible D gene (6 bases). Trimming shortened V by 2 bases and J by 1 base, and 30 bases separated the two germline ends. Germline values: CDR1 GTSNPN, CDR2 SVGIG (reference sequence). CDR3 length: 21 amino acids. CDR3 region: CAWSSYERASAKIGSYNEQFF. The CDR3, as DNA: TGTGCCTGGAGTTCATATGAACGGGCTAGCGCGAAAATCGGGTCCTACAATGAGCAGTTCTTC.

This clonotype was recorded a few times. The V and J genes are TRBV5-6 and TRBJ1-2; no firm D call. CDR1 and CDR2 from the germline V gene are SGHDT and YYEEEE. V was clipped by 4 bases and J by 2 bases, with 12 bases between them. This CDR3 spans 14 amino acids. This chain's CDR3 is CASSPVAQNYGYTF. The CDR3 DNA sequence: TGTGCCAGCAGCCCTGTCGCCCAGAACTATGGCTACACCTTC.

This clonotype was found many times. V gene TRBV20-1 combines with J gene TRBJ1-1, with no clear D. The germline V gene has CDR1 DFQATT and CDR2 SNEGSKA (reference sequence). V shed 0 bases and J shed 1 base, with 9 bases lying between them. The CDR3 totals 14 residues. The CDR3 protein is CSAREGPGNTEAFF. The CDR3 DNA is TGCAGTGCTAGAGAAGGCCCGGGGAACACTGAAGCTTTCTTT.

This clonotype was counted many times. The chain is built from TRBV29-1 and TRBJ2-3, with D perhaps matching TRBD2 (5 bases). V was pared by 0 bases and J by 1 base, with 11 bases between. The CDR3 length is 15 residues. The V gene's germline CDR1 is SQVTM and CDR2 ANQGSEA. The CDR3 DNA is TGCAGCGTTGAAGATCTTTTCGGGGGCACAGATACGCAGTATTTT. Translating it yields CSVEDLFGGTDTQYF.

The chain employs TRBV6-1 and TRBJ2-6; D gene ambiguous. CDR1 is MNHNS, CDR2 SASEGT, per germline. Trimming stripped 8 bases from V and 3 bases from J, with 26 bases between. The CDR3 is 19 residues long. CDR3 sequence (DNA): TGTGCCAGCGGTAGTCCTCCGGGCTCCGCAAAGGGTGGGGCCAACGTCCTGACTTTC. Translation gives CASGSPPGSAKGGANVLTF.

This clonotype was observed a handful of times. This chain links TRBV29-1 with TRBJ2-2, with 8 bases lining up with TRBD1. Looked up from germline, CDR1 is SQVTM and CDR2 is ANQGSEA. Losses at the gene ends were 4 bases for V and 3 bases for J; bases not matched to a gene: 10. The CDR3 is made up of 16 amino acids. The CDR3 sequence: CSVAAKKTGDTGELFF. The DNA of the CDR3 is TGCAGCGTTGCCGCAAAAAAGACAGGGGACACCGGGGAGCTGTTTTTT.

This clonotype appeared a few times. A much bigger clone sits one base away, suggesting this may be a read error. The chain is built from TRBV4-1 and TRBJ2-7; the D gene is possibly TRBD1 (6 bases). The CDR3 runs to 15 residues. CDR1 MGHRA and CDR2 YSYEKL come from the germline V gene. The CDR3 coding sequence is TGCGCCAGCAGCCAAGATTACAGGGCCTACTACGAGCGGTACTTC. Amino acids: CASSQDYRAYYERYF.

This clonotype was observed at least ten times. A junction end diverges from the germline sequence, so it may reflect a read error. V and J are TRBV5-1 and TRBJ2-2; 12 bases line up with TRBD2. Germline V CDR1 and CDR2: SGHRS, YFSETQ. The CDR3 extends over 17 amino acids. CDR3 coding DNA: TGCGCCAGCAGCTTGTCAGGACTAGCGGGGAACCCCGGGGAGCTGTTTTTT. Translating it yields CASSLSGLAGNPGELFF.

In its sample, this clonotype was seen many times. The V call is TRBV29-1, the J call TRBJ2-7; D uncertain. V gave up 7 bases and J gave up 7 bases, with 14 bases separating them. Germline V lookup: CDR1 SQVTM, CDR2 ANQGSEA. This CDR3 has 11 amino acids. This CDR3 reads CSGALLGEQYF. DNA of the CDR3: TGCAGCGGGGCCCTCCTAGGGGAGCAGTACTTC.

Regarding this clonotype: Being one base from a much bigger clone, this may be a read error. The gene calls are TRBV5-5 and TRBJ2-2, with 9 bases lining up with TRBD1. The CDR3 has 17 amino acids. The germline V gene has CDR1 SGHKS and CDR2 YYEKEE (reference sequence). The CDR3 is CASSGGDRARNTWELFF. DNA for the CDR3: TGTGCCAGCAGCGGTGGGGACAGGGCACGGAACACCTGGGAGCTGTTTTTT.

This clonotype appeared a few times. This rearrangement joins TRBV2 to TRBJ2-2, with 9 positions matching TRBD2. J gave up 1 base and V 3 bases, and 12 bases lay outside the gene matches. The germline gives CDR1 SNHLY, CDR2 FYNNEI. The CDR3 has 19 residues. The CDR3 loop is CASSDPLLREGRNTGELFF. As DNA, the CDR3 is TGTGCCAGCAGTGACCCCCTTTTGCGGGAGGGCCGGAACACCGGGGAGCTGTTTTTT.

This clonotype has a count of ten or more. The chain uses TRBV10-3 and TRBJ1-4; D perhaps matches TRBD1 (6 bases). Trimming cost V 6 bases and J 4 bases, with 12 bases left between them. Germline assignment: CDR1 ENHRY and CDR2 SYGVKD. The CDR3 is made up of 14 amino acids. CDR3 in amino acids: CAIRQDSRNEKLFF. Here the CDR3 DNA reads TGTGCCATCAGACAGGACAGCCGTAATGAAAAACTGTTTTTT.

This clonotype was seen repeatedly, ten times or more. V is TRBV7-3 and J is TRBJ2-7; D uncertain. Trimming shortened V by 5 bases and J by 4 bases, and 12 bases separated the two germline ends. Germline V gene sequence: CDR1 SGHTA, CDR2 FQGTGA. This CDR3 has 13 residues. CDR3 protein: CASSVRPGYEQYF. CDR3 DNA: TGTGCCAGCAGCGTCCGACCCGGGTACGAGCAGTACTTC.

This clonotype occurred many times. This CDR3 reads CASSSEREKAADTQYF. Written as DNA, the CDR3 is TGTGCCAGCAGCTCCGAGCGGGAGAAGGCGGCAGATACGCAGTATTTT. The chain has TRBV7-3 and TRBJ2-3, with 8 bases identical to TRBD2. This CDR3 comprises 16 residues. Germline CDR1 reads SGHTA; CDR2 reads FQGTGA. Unmatched junction bases numbered 10, after V lost 4 bases and J lost 4 bases.